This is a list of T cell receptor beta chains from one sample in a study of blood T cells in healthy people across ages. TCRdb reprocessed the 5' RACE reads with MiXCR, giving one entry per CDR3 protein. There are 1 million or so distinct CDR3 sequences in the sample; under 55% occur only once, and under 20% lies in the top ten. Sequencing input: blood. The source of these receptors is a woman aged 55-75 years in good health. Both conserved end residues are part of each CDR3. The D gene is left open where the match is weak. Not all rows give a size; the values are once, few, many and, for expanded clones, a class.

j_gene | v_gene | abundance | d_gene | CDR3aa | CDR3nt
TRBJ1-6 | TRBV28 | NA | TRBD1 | CASSSLQGQGNNSPLHF | TGTGCCAGCAGTTCGCTGCAGGGACAGGGAAATAATTCACCCCTCCACTTT
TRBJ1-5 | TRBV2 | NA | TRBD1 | CASSEGLQDRGSQPQHF | TGTGCCAGCAGTGAGGGCTTGCAGGACAGGGGGAGTCAGCCCCAGCATTTT
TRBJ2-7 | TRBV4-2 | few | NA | CASSQERLVSYEQYF | TGTGCCAGCAGCCAAGAAAGGCTAGTAAGCTACGAGCAGTACTTC
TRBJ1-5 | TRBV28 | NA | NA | CASSSNLQPQHF | TGTGCCAGCAGTTCAAATCTCCAGCCCCAGCATTTT
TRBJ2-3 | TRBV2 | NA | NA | CASSALAVSTDTQYF | TGTGCCAGCAGTGCCTTGGCGGTTAGCACAGATACGCAGTATTTT
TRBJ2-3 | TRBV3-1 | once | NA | CASSQLARTPTDTQYF | TGTGCCAGCAGCCAATTGGCACGGACGCCCACAGATACGCAGTATTTT
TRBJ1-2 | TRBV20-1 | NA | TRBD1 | CSAWYRTGGDGYTF | TGCAGTGCTTGGTATCGGACAGGGGGCGATGGCTACACCTTC
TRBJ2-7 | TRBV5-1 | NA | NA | CASSGTRAYEQYF | TGCGCCAGCAGCGGAACTAGGGCCTACGAGCAGTACTTC
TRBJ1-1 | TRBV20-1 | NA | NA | CSCPLNTEAFF | TGCAGTTGCCCTTTGAACACTGAAGCTTTCTTT
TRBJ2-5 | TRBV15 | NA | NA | CATEGRSFQETQYF | TGTGCCACCGAGGGGCGGAGCTTCCAAGAGACCCAGTACTTC
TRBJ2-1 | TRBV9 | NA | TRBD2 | CASSVGLAGGSNEQFF | TGTGCCAGCAGCGTAGGCCTAGCGGGAGGTTCCAATGAGCAGTTCTTC
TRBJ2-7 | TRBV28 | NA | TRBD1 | CASSNRDSLYEQYF | TGTGCCAGCAGCAACCGGGACAGCCTCTACGAGCAGTACTTC
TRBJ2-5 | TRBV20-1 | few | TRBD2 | CSATAITGTNQYQETQYF | TGCAGTGCTACCGCCATTACCGGGACTAACCAGTACCAAGAGACCCAGTACTTC
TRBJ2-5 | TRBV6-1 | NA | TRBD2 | CASSDPTSWETQYF | TGTGCCAGCAGCGACCCGACTAGCTGGGAGACCCAGTACTTC
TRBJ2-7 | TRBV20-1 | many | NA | CSASPSWAYEQYF | TGCAGTGCTAGCCCCAGCTGGGCCTACGAGCAGTACTTC
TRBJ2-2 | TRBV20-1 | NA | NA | CSARRTITGELFF | TGCAGTGCCCGAAGGACCATTACCGGGGAGCTGTTTTTT
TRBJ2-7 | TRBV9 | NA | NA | CASSVAPSRAYEQYF | TGTGCCAGCAGCGTAGCCCCTAGTAGAGCCTACGAGCAGTACTTC
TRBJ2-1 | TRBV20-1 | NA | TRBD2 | CSARQREGLVHEQFF | TGCAGTGCTAGACAACGGGAGGGCCTGGTCCATGAGCAGTTCTTC
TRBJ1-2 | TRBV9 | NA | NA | CASSVVTGTYGYTF | TGTGCCAGCAGCGTAGTGACAGGTACCTATGGCTACACCTTC
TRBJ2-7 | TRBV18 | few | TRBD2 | CASSPTGTSGSRINEQYF | TGTGCCAGCTCACCGACAGGGACTAGCGGGAGCCGTATTAACGAGCAGTACTTC
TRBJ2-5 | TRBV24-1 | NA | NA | CATRPKDQHWNEQYF | TGTGCCACCAGACCGAAGGACCAACATTGGAATGAGCAGTACTTC
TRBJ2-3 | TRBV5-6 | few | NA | CASSQQGFVVDTQYF | TGTGCCAGCAGTCAACAGGGTTTCGTCGTAGATACGCAGTATTTT
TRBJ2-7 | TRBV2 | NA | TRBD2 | CASSEESSGTIYEQYF | TGTGCCAGCAGTGAAGAATCTAGCGGGACTATCTACGAGCAGTACTTC
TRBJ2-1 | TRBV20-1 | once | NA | CSASVGTKNNEQFF | TGCAGTGCTAGCGTCGGGACAAAGAACAATGAGCAGTTCTTC